Listed below are T cell receptor beta chains from one sample, sequenced in a study of cytotoxic CD8 clonotypes in ibrutinib-treated CLL. The table came from immunoSEQ multiplex PCR; TCRdb's copy has only in-frame clones and leaves some out. The sample includes more than 200,000 clones, roughly 74% of them seen just once. Sequences were derived from PBMCs, sampled after 24 months of ibrutinib treatment. These receptors were collected from a human donor with chronic lymphocytic leukemia. Each CDR3 is given with its conserved first and last residue. D genes are given only for firm matches. Not every row has a clone size; where given, it reads once, few, many or a size class.

d_gene,j_gene,abundance,v_gene,CDR3aa,CDR3nt
TRBD2,TRBJ2-3,-,TRBV2,CASTLAGYTDTQYF,TGTGCCAGCACCCTAGCGGGGTACACAGATACGCAGTATTTT
-,TRBJ2-1,-,TRBV19,CASSILSGGEQFF,TGTGCCAGTAGTATCCTTAGCGGAGGTGAGCAGTTCTTC
-,TRBJ1-2,-,TRBV25-1,CASSEPGWGANYGYTF,TGTGCCAGCAGTGAACCAGGATGGGGGGCGAACTATGGCTACACCTTC
-,TRBJ1-2,-,TRBV5-4,CASSSRQENYGYTF,TGTGCCAGCAGCTCCCGACAGGAGAACTATGGCTACACCTTC
-,TRBJ1-1,-,TRBV9,CASSVLIDTEAFF,TGTGCCAGCAGCGTCTTGATTGACACTGAAGCTTTCTTT
TRBD1,TRBJ2-3,-,TRBV28,CASSLGKTGLDTQYF,TGTGCCAGCAGTTTAGGGAAGACAGGGTTGGATACGCAGTATTTT
-,TRBJ2-3,-,TRBV5-1,CASSPPSPDTQYF,TGCGCCAGCAGCCCACCTAGCCCAGATACGCAGTATTTT
-,TRBJ2-3,-,TRBV18,CASSPSGLATDTQYF,TGTGCCAGCTCACCTTCAGGGTTAGCCACAGATACGCAGTATTTT
-,TRBJ2-1,-,TRBV11-1,CASSFGDEYEQFF,TGTGCCAGCAGCTTTGGGGACGAATATGAGCAGTTCTTC
-,TRBJ2-1,-,TRBV29-1,CSVEGRPGPIYNEQFF,TGCAGCGTTGAAGGGCGGCCGGGACCGATTTACAATGAGCAGTTCTTC
TRBD2,TRBJ2-1,-,TRBV9,CASSVVGLDPNEQFF,TGTGCCAGCAGCGTAGTGGGACTAGATCCCAATGAGCAGTTCTTC
-,TRBJ2-1,-,TRBV27,CASSRSSLAYNEQFF,TGTGCCAGCAGTCGTTCTAGCCTAGCCTACAATGAGCAGTTCTTC
TRBD2,TRBJ2-1,few,TRBV4-2,CASSQGLAGTEQFF,TGTGCCAGCAGCCAAGGACTAGCGGGAACTGAGCAGTTCTTC
-,TRBJ1-5,few,TRBV9,CASSGPPGSGSNQPQHF,TGTGCCAGCAGCGGCCCTCCTGGCAGCGGAAGCAATCAGCCCCAGCATTTT
-,TRBJ1-1,-,TRBV18,CASSPSGVNTEAFF,TGTGCCAGCTCACCTTCGGGGGTTAACACTGAAGCTTTCTTT
-,TRBJ2-1,-,TRBV18,CASSPPGHGGGGAYNEQFF,TGTGCCAGCTCACCACCGGGACACGGGGGCGGGGGAGCCTACAATGAGCAGTTCTTC
-,TRBJ1-5,few,TRBV7-8,CASSLDQQPQHF,TGTGCCAGCAGCTTAGACCAACAGCCCCAGCATTTT
TRBD1,TRBJ1-4,-,TRBV2,CASSERTGATNEKLFF,TGTGCCAGCAGTGAGAGGACAGGAGCAACTAATGAAAAACTGTTTTTT